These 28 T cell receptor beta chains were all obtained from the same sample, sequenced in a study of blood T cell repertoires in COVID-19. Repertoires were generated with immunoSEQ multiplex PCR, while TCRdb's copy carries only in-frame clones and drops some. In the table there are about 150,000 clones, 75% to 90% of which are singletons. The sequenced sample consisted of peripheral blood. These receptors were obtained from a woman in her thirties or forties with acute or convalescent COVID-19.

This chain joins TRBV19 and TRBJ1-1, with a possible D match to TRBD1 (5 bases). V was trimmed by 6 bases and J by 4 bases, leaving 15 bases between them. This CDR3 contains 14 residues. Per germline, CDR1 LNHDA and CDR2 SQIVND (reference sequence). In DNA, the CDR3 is TGTGCCAGTAGAGGGGCGTCCGGTACCACTGAAGCTTTCTTT. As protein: CASRGASGTTEAFF. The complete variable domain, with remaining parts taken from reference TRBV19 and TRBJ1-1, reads DGGITQSPKYLFRKEGQNVTLSCEQNLNHDAMYWYRQDPGQGLRLIYYSQIVNDFQKGDIAEGYSVSREKKESFPLTVTSAQKNPTAFYLCASRGASGTTEAFFGQGTRLTVV.

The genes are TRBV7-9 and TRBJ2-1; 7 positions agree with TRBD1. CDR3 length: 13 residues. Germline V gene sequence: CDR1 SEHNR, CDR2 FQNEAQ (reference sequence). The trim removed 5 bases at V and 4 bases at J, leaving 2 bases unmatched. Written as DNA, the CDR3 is TGTGCCAGCAGCCCGGGACAGTACAATGAGCAGTTCTTC. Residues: CASSPGQYNEQFF.

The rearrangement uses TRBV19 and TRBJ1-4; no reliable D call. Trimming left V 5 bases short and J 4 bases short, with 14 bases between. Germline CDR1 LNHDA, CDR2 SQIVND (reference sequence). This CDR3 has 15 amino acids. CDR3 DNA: TGTGCCAGTAGTTCTCAGCGATTTAATAATGAAAAACTGTTTTTT. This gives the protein CASSSQRFNNEKLFF.

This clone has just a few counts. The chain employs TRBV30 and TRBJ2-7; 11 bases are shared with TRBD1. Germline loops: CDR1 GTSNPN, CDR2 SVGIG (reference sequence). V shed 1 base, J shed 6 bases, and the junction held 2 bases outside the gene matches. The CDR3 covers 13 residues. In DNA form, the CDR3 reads TGTGCCTGGAGTGGGACAGGGGGCGGCGAGCAGTACTTC. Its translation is CAWSGTGGGEQYF.

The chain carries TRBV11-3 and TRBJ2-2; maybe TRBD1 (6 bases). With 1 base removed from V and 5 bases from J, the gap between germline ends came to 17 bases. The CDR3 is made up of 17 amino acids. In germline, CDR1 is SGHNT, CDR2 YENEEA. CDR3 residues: CASSLVFLQGTTGELFF. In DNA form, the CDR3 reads TGTGCCAGCAGCTTAGTCTTTCTACAGGGTACTACCGGGGAGCTGTTTTTT.

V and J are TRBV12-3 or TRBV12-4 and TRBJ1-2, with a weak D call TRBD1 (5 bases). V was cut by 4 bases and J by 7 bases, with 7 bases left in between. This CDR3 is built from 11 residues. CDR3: CASSSGGGYTF. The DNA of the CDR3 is TGTGCCAGCAGTTCGGGGGGTGGCTACACCTTC.

CDR3: CAWSVSQSYGYTF. CDR3 nucleotide sequence: TGTGCCTGGAGTGTTAGCCAGTCTTATGGCTACACCTTC. The chain is built from TRBV30 and TRBJ1-2; D remains unclear. The CDR3 sequence is 13 residues long. Germline CDR1 reads GTSNPN; CDR2 reads SVGIG (reference sequence). V lost 0 bases to trimming and J lost 5 bases, with 10 bases between them. Complete variable domain (other parts from reference TRBV30 and TRBJ1-2): SQTIHQWPATLVQPVGSPLSLECTVEGTSNPNLYWYRQAAGRGLQLLFYSVGIGQISSEVPQNLSASRPQDRQFILSSKKLLLSDSGFYLCAWSVSQSYGYTFGSGTRLTVV.

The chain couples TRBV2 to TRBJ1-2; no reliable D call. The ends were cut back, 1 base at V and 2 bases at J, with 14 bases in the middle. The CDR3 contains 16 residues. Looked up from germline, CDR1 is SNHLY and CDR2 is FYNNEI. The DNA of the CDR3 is TGTGCCAGCAGTGAAGAAGTAGGGCGAGGGAACTATGGCTACACCTTC. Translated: CASSEEVGRGNYGYTF.

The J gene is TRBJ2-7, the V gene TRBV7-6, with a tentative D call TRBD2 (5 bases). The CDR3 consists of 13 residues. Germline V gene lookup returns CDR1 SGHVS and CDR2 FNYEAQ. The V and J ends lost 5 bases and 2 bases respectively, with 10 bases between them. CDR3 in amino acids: CASSAGGPYEQYF. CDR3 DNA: TGTGCCAGCAGCGCCGGCGGGCCCTACGAGCAGTACTTC.

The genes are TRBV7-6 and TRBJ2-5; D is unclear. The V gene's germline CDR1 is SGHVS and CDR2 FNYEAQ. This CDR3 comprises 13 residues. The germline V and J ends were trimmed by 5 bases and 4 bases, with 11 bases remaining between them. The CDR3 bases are TGTGCCAGCAGCAACCAACAGAGAGAGACCCAGTACTTC. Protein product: CASSNQQRETQYF.

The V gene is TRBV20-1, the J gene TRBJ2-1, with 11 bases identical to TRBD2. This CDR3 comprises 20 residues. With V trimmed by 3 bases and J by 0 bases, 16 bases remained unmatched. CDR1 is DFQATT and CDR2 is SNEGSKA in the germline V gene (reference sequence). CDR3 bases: TGCAGTGCTAGTTCACCGACTAGCGGGAAACTTCTGAGCTCCTACAATGAGCAGTTCTTC. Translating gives CSASSPTSGKLLSSYNEQFF.

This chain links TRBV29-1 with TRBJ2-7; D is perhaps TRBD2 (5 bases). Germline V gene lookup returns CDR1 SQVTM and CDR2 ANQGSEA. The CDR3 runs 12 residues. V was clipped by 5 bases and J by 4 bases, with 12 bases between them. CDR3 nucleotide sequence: TGCAGCGTTTCGGCCCGCGGGTACGAGCAGTACTTC. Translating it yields CSVSARGYEQYF.

CDR3 nucleotides: TGCAGTGCTAGTGTGTCAAACTCCTACAATGAGCAGTTCTTC. Amino acids: CSASVSNSYNEQFF. This rearrangement joins TRBV20-1 to TRBJ2-1; D not certain. The germline CDR1 and CDR2 sequences are DFQATT and SNEGSKA (reference sequence). Trimming shortened V by 3 bases and J by 0 bases, and 9 bases separated the two germline ends. The CDR3 is made up of 14 amino acids.

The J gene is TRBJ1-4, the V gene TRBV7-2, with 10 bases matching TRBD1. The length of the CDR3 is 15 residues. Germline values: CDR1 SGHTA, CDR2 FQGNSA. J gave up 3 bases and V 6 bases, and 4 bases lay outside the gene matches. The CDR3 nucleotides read TGTGCCAGCAGGGACAGGGGGACGCCTAATGAAAAACTGTTTTTT. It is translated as CASRDRGTPNEKLFF.

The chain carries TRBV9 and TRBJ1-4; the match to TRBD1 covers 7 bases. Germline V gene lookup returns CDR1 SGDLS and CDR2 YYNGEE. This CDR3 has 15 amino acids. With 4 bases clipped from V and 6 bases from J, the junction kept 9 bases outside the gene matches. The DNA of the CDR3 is TGTGCCAGCAGCCCTGGTACAGGGGATTATGAAAAACTGTTTTTT. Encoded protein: CASSPGTGDYEKLFF.

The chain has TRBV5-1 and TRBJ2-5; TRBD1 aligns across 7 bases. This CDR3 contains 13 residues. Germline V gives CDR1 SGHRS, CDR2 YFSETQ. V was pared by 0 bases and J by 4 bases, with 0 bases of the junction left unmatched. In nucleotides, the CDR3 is TGCGCCAGCAGCTTGGCAGGGGGAGAGACCCAGTACTTC. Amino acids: CASSLAGGETQYF.

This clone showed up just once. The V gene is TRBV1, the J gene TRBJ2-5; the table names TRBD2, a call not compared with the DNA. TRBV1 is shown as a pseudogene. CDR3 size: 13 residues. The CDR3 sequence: CTSLLAGQETQYF. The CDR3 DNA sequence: TGCACCAGCTTACTAGCGGGCCAAGAGACCCAGTACTTC.

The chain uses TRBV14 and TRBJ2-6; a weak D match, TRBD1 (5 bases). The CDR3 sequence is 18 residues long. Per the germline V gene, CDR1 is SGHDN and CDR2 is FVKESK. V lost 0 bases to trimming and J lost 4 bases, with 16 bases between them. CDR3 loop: CASSQEQVGLRGANVLTF. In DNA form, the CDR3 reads TGTGCCAGCAGCCAAGAACAGGTGGGCCTTAGGGGGGCCAACGTCCTGACTTTC.

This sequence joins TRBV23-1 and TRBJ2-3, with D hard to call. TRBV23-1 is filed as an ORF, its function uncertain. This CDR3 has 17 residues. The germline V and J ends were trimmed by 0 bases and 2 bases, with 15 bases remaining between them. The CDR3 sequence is CASSQSVPSAATDTQYF. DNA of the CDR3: TGCGCCAGCAGTCAATCGGTCCCCTCCGCGGCCACAGATACGCAGTATTTT.

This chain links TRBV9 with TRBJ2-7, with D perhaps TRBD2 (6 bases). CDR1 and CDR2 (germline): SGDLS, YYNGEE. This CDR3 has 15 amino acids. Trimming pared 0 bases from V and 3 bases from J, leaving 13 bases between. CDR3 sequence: CASSVGTTGLYEQYF. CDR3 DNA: TGTGCCAGCAGCGTAGGGACTACAGGACTCTACGAGCAGTACTTC.

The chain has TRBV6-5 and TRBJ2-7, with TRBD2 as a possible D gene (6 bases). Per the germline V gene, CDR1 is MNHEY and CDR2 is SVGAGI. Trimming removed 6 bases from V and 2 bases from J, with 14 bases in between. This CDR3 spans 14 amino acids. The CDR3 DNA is TGTGCCAGCAGGGCCAGGAGGGGAGCCTACGAGCAGTACTTC. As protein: CASRARRGAYEQYF.

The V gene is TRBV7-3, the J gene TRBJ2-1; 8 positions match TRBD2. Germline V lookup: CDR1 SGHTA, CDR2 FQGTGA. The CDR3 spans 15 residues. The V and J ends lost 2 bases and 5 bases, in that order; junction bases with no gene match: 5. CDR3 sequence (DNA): TGTGCCAGCAGCTTACGGCGGGGGGCGAACAATGAGCAGTTCTTC. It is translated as CASSLRRGANNEQFF.

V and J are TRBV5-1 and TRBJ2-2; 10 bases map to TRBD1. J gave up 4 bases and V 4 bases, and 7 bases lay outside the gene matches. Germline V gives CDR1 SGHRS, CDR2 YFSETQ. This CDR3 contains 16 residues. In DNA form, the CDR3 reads TGCGCCAGCAGCGCGGGGACAGGGGAGAGCACCGGGGAGCTGTTTTTT. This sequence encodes CASSAGTGESTGELFF.

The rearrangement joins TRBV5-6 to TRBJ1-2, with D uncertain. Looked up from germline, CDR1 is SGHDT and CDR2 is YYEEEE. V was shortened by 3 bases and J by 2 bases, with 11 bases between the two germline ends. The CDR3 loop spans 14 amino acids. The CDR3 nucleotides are TGTGCCAGCAGCTGGAACGGGGAAAACTATGGCTACACCTTC. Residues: CASSWNGENYGYTF.

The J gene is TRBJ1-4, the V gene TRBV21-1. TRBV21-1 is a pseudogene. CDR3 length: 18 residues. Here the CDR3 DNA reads TGTGCCAGCAGCAAAGTGCAACAACCGGGTGAGCATAATGAAAAACTGTTTTTT. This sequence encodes CASSKVQQPGEHNEKLFF.

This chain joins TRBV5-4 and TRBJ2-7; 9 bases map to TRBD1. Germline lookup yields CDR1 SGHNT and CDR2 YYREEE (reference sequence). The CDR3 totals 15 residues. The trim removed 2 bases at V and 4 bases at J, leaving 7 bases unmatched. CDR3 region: CASSLGQGFSYEQYF. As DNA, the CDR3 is TGTGCCAGCAGCTTAGGACAGGGGTTTTCTTACGAGCAGTACTTC. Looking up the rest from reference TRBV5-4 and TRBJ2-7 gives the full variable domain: ETGVTQSPTHLIKTRGQQVTLRCSSQSGHNTVSWYQQALGQGPQFIFQYYREEENGRGNFPPRFSGLQFPNYSSELNVNALELDDSALYLCASSLGQGFSYEQYFGPGTRLTVT.

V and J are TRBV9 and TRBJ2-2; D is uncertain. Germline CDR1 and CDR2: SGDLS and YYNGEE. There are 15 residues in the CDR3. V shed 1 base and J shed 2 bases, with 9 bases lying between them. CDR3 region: CASSVKTINTGELFF. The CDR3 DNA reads TGTGCCAGCAGCGTAAAAACTATCAACACCGGGGAGCTGTTTTTT.

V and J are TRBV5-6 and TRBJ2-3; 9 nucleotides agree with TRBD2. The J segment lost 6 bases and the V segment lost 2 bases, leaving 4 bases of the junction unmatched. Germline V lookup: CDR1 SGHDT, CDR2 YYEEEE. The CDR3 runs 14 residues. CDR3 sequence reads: CASSLGLAQDTQYF. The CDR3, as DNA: TGTGCCAGCAGCTTAGGACTAGCGCAGGATACGCAGTATTTT.